This is a list of T cell receptor beta chains from one sample in a study of blood T cell repertoires in COVID-19. Here immunoSEQ multiplex PCR was the method, and the copy in TCRdb shows in-frame clones only, minus some. The sample carries over 200,000 clones, around 80% recorded once. Sequenced: peripheral blood. These receptors were taken from a human donor in a cohort sampled during active COVID-19. The conserved cysteine and the conserved F or W are not part of the CDR3 here.

v_gene: TRBV4-3; j_gene: TRBJ1-1; CDR3aa: ASSQDRRQGFNTEAF
v_gene: TRBV9; j_gene: TRBJ1-5; CDR3aa: ASSEGTGALNQPQH
v_gene: TRBV11-2; j_gene: TRBJ2-7; CDR3aa: ASSQRGVRDRVTYEQY
v_gene: TRBV10-3; j_gene: TRBJ2-1; CDR3aa: AISLITSGGYNEQF
v_gene: TRBV28; j_gene: TRBJ1-2; CDR3aa: ASSLILGDLTVYGYT
v_gene: TRBV19; j_gene: TRBJ2-2; CDR3aa: ASRDPGGTGELF
v_gene: TRBV5-1; j_gene: TRBJ1-4; CDR3aa: ASSPPEGVEEKLF
v_gene: TRBV21-1; j_gene: TRBJ2-7; CDR3aa: ASSKGRQGCHEQY
v_gene: TRBV3-1/TRBV3-2; j_gene: TRBJ1-2; CDR3aa: ASSQEGRDYGYT
v_gene: TRBV4-3; j_gene: TRBJ2-7; CDR3aa: ASSQDPGRVYEQY
v_gene: TRBV9; j_gene: TRBJ2-1; CDR3aa: ASSVDGLAGVNEQF
v_gene: TRBV28; j_gene: TRBJ1-5; CDR3aa: ASSTALNQPQH
v_gene: TRBV28; j_gene: TRBJ2-7; CDR3aa: ASRGGLSSYEQY
v_gene: TRBV18; j_gene: TRBJ2-5; CDR3aa: ASSHTSGPTQETQY
v_gene: TRBV30; j_gene: TRBJ1-4; CDR3aa: AWSVFGSRGNEKLF
v_gene: TRBV30; j_gene: TRBJ2-3; CDR3aa: AWTEGSVTDTQY
v_gene: TRBV20-1; j_gene: TRBJ2-3; CDR3aa: SASKRLAVDTQY
v_gene: TRBV24-1; j_gene: TRBJ2-7; CDR3aa: ATSETGYEQY
v_gene: TRBV9; j_gene: TRBJ1-2; CDR3aa: ASSVDRRFNYGYT
v_gene: TRBV14; j_gene: TRBJ2-1; CDR3aa: ASSQDWAGSSYNEQF
v_gene: TRBV28; j_gene: TRBJ2-1; CDR3aa: ASRRAESYNEQF
v_gene: TRBV2; j_gene: TRBJ1-1; CDR3aa: ASSDRAMNTEAF
v_gene: TRBV27; j_gene: TRBJ2-2; CDR3aa: ASSSPPLLAGVIGELF
v_gene: TRBV7-6; j_gene: TRBJ2-3; CDR3aa: ASGWDTSSTDTQY
v_gene: TRBV11-3; j_gene: TRBJ2-1; CDR3aa: ASSLVAGVSYNEQF
v_gene: TRBV4-2; j_gene: TRBJ2-1; CDR3aa: ASSHYRGREQF
v_gene: TRBV19; j_gene: TRBJ2-7; CDR3aa: ASSTAGGPHEQY
v_gene: TRBV19; j_gene: TRBJ2-5; CDR3aa: ASSGTAIREETQY
v_gene: TRBV9; j_gene: TRBJ1-5; CDR3aa: ASSATGGNNQPQH
v_gene: TRBV9; j_gene: TRBJ1-2; CDR3aa: ASSLQGGYT
v_gene: TRBV10-3; j_gene: TRBJ1-1; CDR3aa: AISEKAPIQGMFMNTEAF
v_gene: TRBV30; j_gene: TRBJ2-7; CDR3aa: AWSVTGGEQY
v_gene: TRBV15; j_gene: TRBJ1-1; CDR3aa: ATSREIGGNTEAF
v_gene: TRBV5-1; j_gene: TRBJ2-7; CDR3aa: ASSLEGFSYEQY
v_gene: TRBV11-2; j_gene: TRBJ2-7; CDR3aa: ASSKGPGQGSYEQY
v_gene: TRBV7-9; j_gene: TRBJ1-2; CDR3aa: ASSPGGPL
v_gene: TRBV5-4; j_gene: TRBJ2-7; CDR3aa: ASSPSGSYEQY
v_gene: TRBV28; j_gene: TRBJ2-7; CDR3aa: ASRTWAHEQY
v_gene: TRBV29-1; j_gene: TRBJ1-1; CDR3aa: SVEQVNTEAF
v_gene: TRBV3-1/TRBV3-2; j_gene: TRBJ2-1; CDR3aa: ASSQARGEQF
v_gene: TRBV4-3; j_gene: TRBJ2-7; CDR3aa: ASSQDQRGTYEQY
v_gene: TRBV18; j_gene: TRBJ2-5; CDR3aa: ASSLATAKDTQY
v_gene: TRBV7-2; j_gene: TRBJ2-7; CDR3aa: ASSASGTGVYEQY
v_gene: TRBV5-1; j_gene: TRBJ1-5; CDR3aa: ASSLSPHQPQH
v_gene: TRBV19; j_gene: TRBJ1-5; CDR3aa: ASRTRGQGALYSNQPQH
v_gene: TRBV7-6; j_gene: TRBJ1-6; CDR3aa: ASSLGLRNSPLH
v_gene: TRBV19; j_gene: TRBJ2-2; CDR3aa: ASSMRGDTGELF